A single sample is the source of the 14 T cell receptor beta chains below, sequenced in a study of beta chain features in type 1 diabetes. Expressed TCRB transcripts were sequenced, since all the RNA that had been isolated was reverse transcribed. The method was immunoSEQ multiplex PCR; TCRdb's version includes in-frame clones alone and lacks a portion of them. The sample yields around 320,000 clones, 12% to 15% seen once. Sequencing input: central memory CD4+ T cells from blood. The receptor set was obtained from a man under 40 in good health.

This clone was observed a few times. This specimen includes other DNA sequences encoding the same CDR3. The CDR3 DNA follows: TGTGCCATCAGAGCAACAGGGGGGTCCTACGAGCAGTACTTC. Encoded protein: CAIRATGGSYEQYF. The chain is built from TRBV10-3 and TRBJ2-7; 8 bases map to TRBD1. Losses at the gene ends were 6 bases for V and 1 base for J; bases not matched to a gene: 5. CDR1 ENHRY and CDR2 SYGVKD come from the germline V gene. The CDR3 consists of 14 residues.

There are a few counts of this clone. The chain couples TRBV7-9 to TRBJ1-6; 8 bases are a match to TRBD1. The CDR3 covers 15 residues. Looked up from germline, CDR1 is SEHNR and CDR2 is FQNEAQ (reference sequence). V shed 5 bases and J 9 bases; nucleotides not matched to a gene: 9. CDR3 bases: TGTGCCAGCAGCGCGTCACAGGGGGTAGGTTCACCCCTCCACTTT. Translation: CASSASQGVGSPLHF.

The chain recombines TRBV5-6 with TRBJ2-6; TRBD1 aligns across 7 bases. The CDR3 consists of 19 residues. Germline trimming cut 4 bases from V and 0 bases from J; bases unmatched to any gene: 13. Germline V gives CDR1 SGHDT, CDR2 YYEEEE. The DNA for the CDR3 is TGTGCCAGCAGCCAACTAACCGGGGACAGCTTCTCTGGGGCCAACGTCCTGACTTTC. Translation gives CASSQLTGDSFSGANVLTF.

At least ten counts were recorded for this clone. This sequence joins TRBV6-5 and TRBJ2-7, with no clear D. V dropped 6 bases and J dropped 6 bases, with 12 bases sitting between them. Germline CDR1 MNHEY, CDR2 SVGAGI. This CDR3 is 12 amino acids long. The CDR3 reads CASRRTRGEQYF. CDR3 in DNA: TGTGCCAGCAGAAGGACCCGTGGCGAGCAGTACTTC.

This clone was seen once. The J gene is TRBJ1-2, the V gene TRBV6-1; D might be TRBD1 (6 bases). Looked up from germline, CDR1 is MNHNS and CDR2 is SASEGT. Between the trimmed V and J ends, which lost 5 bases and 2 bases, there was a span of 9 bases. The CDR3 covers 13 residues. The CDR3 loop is CASSTGKNYGYTF. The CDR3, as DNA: TGTGCCAGCAGTACAGGGAAAAACTATGGCTACACCTTC.

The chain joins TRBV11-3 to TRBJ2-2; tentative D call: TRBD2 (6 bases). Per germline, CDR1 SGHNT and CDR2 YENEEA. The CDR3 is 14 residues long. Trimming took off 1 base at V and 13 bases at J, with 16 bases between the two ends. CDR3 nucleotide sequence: TGTGCCAGCAGCTTAGGCGGGACCGCAAGGTGGCTGTTTTTT. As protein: CASSLGGTARWLFF.

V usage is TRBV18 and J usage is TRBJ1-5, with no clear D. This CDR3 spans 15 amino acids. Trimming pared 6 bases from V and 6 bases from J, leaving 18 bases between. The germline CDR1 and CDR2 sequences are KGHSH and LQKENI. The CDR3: CASSLTGDAGQPQHF. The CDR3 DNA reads TGTGCCAGCTCCCTGACCGGAGATGCTGGTCAGCCCCAGCATTTT.

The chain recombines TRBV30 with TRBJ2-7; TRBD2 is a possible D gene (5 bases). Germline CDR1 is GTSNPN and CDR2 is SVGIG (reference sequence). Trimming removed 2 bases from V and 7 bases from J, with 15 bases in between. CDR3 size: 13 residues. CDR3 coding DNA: TGTGCCTGGAGTTCCCAACAGACGGGGGAGCAGTACGTC. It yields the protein CAWSSQQTGEQYV.

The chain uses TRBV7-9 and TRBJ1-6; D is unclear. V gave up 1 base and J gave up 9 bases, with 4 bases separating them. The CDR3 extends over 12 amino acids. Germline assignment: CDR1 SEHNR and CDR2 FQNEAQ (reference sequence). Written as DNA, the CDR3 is TGTGCCAGCAGCTTAGGCGGTTCACCCCTCCACTTT. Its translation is CASSLGGSPLHF. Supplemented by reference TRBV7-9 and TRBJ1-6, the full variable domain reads DTGVSQNPRHKITKRGQNVTFRCDPISEHNRLYWYRQTLGQGPEFLTYFQNEAQLEKSRLLSDRFSAERPKGSFSTLEIQRTEQGDSAMYLCASSLGGSPLHFGNGTRLTVT.

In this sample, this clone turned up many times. CDR3 coding DNA: TGTGCCAGCAGCCCGGGACCCGAAAAACTGTTTTTT. It codes for CASSPGPEKLFF. This chain uses TRBV7-9 with TRBJ1-4; a possible D gene is TRBD1 (5 bases). Germline V gene sequence: CDR1 SEHNR, CDR2 FQNEAQ (reference sequence). The V end was cut by 5 bases, the J end by 8 bases, with 9 bases between. CDR3 size: 12 residues.

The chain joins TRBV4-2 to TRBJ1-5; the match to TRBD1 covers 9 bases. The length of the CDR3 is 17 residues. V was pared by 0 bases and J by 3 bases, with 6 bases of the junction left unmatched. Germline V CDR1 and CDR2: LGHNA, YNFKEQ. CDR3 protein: CASSQEGTGLDNQPQHF. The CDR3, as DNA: TGTGCCAGCAGCCAAGAGGGGACAGGGTTGGACAATCAGCCCCAGCATTTT.

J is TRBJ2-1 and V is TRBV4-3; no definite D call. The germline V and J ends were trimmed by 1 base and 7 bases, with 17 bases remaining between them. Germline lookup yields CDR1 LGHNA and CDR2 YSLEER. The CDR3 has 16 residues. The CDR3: CASSQVNSRFKNEQFF. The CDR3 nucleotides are TGCGCCAGCAGCCAAGTGAACTCTAGGTTTAAGAATGAGCAGTTCTTC.

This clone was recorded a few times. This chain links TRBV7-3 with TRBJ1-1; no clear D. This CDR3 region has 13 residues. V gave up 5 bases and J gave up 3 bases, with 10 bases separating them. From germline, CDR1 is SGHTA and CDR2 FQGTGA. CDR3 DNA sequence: TGTGCCAGCAGCCTATCAGTGGACACTGAAGCTTTCTTT. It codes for CASSLSVDTEAFF. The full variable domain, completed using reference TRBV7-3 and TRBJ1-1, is GAGVSQTPSNKVTEKGKYVELRCDPISGHTALYWYRQSLGQGPEFLIYFQGTGAADDSGLPNDRFFAVRPEGSVSTLKIQRTERGDSAVYLCASSLSVDTEAFFGQGTRLTVV.

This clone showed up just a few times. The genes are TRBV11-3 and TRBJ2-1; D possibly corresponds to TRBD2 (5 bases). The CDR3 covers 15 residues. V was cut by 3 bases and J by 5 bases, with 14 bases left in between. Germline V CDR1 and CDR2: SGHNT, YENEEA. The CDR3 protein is CASSFSSLRDNEQFF. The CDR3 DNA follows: TGTGCCAGCAGCTTCAGCTCGTTGAGGGACAATGAGCAGTTCTTC.